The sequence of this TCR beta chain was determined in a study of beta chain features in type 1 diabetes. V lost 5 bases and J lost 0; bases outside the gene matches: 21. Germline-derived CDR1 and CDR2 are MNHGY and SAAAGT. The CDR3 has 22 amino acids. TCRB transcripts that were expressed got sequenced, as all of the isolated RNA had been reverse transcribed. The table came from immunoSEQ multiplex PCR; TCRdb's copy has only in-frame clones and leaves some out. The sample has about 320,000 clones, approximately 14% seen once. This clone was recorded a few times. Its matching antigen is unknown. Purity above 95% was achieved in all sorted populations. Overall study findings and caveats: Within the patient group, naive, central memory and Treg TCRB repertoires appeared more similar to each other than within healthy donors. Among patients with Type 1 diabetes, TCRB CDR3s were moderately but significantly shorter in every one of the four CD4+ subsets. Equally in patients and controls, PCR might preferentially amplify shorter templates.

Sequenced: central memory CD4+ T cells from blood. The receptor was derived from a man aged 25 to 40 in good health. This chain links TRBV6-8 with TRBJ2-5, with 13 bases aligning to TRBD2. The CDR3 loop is CASSHSPLGLAGRVGDQETQYF. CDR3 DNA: TGTGCCAGCAGTCATAGCCCCTTGGGACTAGCGGGAAGGGTTGGGGACCAAGAGACCCAGTACTTC.